Following are 7 T cell receptor beta chains from one sample sequenced in a study of OX40 agonist ivuxolimab in advanced cancers. Data came from immunoSEQ multiplex PCR; TCRdb stores just in-frame clones and leaves some out. There are about 81,000 clones in the sample; approximately 90% occur only once, and about 0.45% lies in the top ten. Sequenced material: CD4+ or CD8+ T cells sorted from blood, taken in a trial of the OX40 agonist ivuxolimab. These receptors were collected from an adult with an advanced solid tumor such as melanoma, head and neck, liver or kidney cancer.

V gene TRBV27 combines with J gene TRBJ2-1, with D unresolved. Germline CDR1 MNHEY, CDR2 SMNVEV (reference sequence). The germline V and J ends were trimmed by 5 bases and 6 bases, with 11 bases remaining between them. The CDR3 is made up of 13 amino acids. CDR3 sequence reads: CASSPRYSNEQFF. Written as DNA, the CDR3 is TGTGCCAGCAGTCCCCGATACAGCAATGAGCAGTTCTTC.

The chain has TRBV10-1 and TRBJ2-5; the D gene is possibly TRBD1 (6 bases). The V end was cut by 5 bases, the J end by 4 bases, with 20 bases between. Germline loops: CDR1 WNHNN, CDR2 SYGVQD (reference sequence). The CDR3 runs to 16 residues. CDR3 sequence: CASSHARGKIRETQYF. CDR3 nucleotide sequence: TGCGCCAGCAGTCACGCCAGGGGTAAGATAAGAGAGACCCAGTACTTC.

CDR3 DNA sequence: TGTGCCAGCAGCTTGTTGTACAGGTCCTACGAGCAGTACTTC. It codes for CASSLLYRSYEQYF. The V gene is TRBV5-5, the J gene TRBJ2-7; TRBD1 might be the D (5 bases). Germline CDR1 is SGHKS and CDR2 is YYEKEE (reference sequence). The ends were cut back, 1 base at V and 1 base at J, with 9 bases in the middle. The CDR3 length is 14 residues. Full variable domain (outside the CDR3, taken from reference TRBV5-5 and TRBJ2-7): DAGVTQSPTHLIKTRGQQVTLRCSPISGHKSVSWYQQVLGQGPQFIFQYYEKEERGRGNFPDRFSARQFPNYSSELNVNALLLGDSALYLCASSLLYRSYEQYFGPGTRLTVT.

This sequence joins TRBV5-1 and TRBJ2-1, with 9 bases that match TRBD2. The germline gives CDR1 SGHRS, CDR2 YFSETQ. CDR3 size: 15 residues. V was clipped by 4 bases and J by 3 bases; unmatched bases: 5. CDR3 bases: TGCGCCAGCAGCGTGATAGCGGGGGACTACAATGAGCAGTTCTTC. This encodes CASSVIAGDYNEQFF. The full variable domain, its missing parts supplied by reference TRBV5-1 and TRBJ2-1, is KAGVTQTPRYLIKTRGQQVTLSCSPISGHRSVSWYQQTPGQGLQFLFEYFSETQRNKGNFPGRFSGRQFSNSRSEMNVSTLELGDSALYLCASSVIAGDYNEQFFGPGTRLTVL.

This chain joins TRBV19 and TRBJ1-4; D unclear. This CDR3 has 15 residues. Germline loops: CDR1 LNHDA, CDR2 SQIVND (reference sequence). Trimming took off 0 bases at V and 4 bases at J, with 9 bases between the two ends. CDR3 residues: CASSIDLGLNEKLFF. CDR3 nucleotides: TGTGCCAGTAGTATAGATCTGGGCCTTAATGAAAAACTGTTTTTT.

This clone was counted between two and nine times. Here the CDR3 DNA reads TGTGCCAGCAGCCCTCGTCGGGGGAATGAGCAGTTCTTC. Protein sequence: CASSPRRGNEQFF. V usage is TRBV7-2 and J usage is TRBJ2-1; possibly TRBD2 for D (6 bases). CDR3 length equals 13 residues. Germline V CDR1 and CDR2: SGHTA, FQGNSA. The V and J ends lost 5 bases and 7 bases respectively, with 12 bases between them.

This clone was seen once. The gene calls are TRBV11-3 and TRBJ2-5; possible D gene TRBD2, 6 bases. Germline V gene lookup returns CDR1 SGHNT and CDR2 YENEEA. This CDR3 is built from 13 residues. V was trimmed by 2 bases and J by 5 bases, leaving 9 bases between them. In DNA, the CDR3 is TGTGCCAGCAGCTTAACGGGGGAGGAGACCCAGTACTTC. Translated: CASSLTGEETQYF.